The table lists the clone carrying this TCR beta chain with many counts. Its specificity is not known. This sample is drawn from a study of response to subunit inactivated influenza vaccine. TCRdb analysed the RT-PCR reads with MiXCR anew, one entry per CDR3 protein. The top ten hold 6.5% to 8.5% of the sample, which has around 710,000 distinct CDR3 sequences, over 11% seen once. V was pared by 0 bases and J by 5 bases, with 12 bases between. CDR1 and CDR2 from the germline V gene are SGHRS and YFSETQ. The CDR3 totals 15 residues. Study-level results: A suggestion made by the authors is that each seasonal influenza vaccination recruits few new T cells.

The receptor comes from a man between 50 and 59 years old who received an inactivated influenza vaccine. The material sequenced was PBMCs from blood, taken 14 to 15 days before vaccination. The rearrangement links TRBV5-1 to TRBJ2-1; a weak D match, TRBD1 (6 bases). This CDR3 is CASSLGQGINNEQFF. As DNA, the CDR3 is TGCGCCAGCAGCTTGGGCCAGGGGATTAACAATGAGCAGTTCTTC.